Listed here are 23 T cell receptor beta chains from one sample, sequenced in a study of blood T cell repertoires in COVID-19. The data were produced by immunoSEQ multiplex PCR, yet TCRdb's version contains in-frame clones alone and is incomplete. Of around 500,000 clones in the sample, roughly 88% were seen once. Sequencing was done on a sample of peripheral blood. These receptors were collected from a human donor in a cohort sampled during active COVID-19.

In the case of this clone: At one end the junction does not follow the germline gene, possibly because of a read error. The chain combines TRBV5-8 with TRBJ1-1; 9 bases match TRBD1. Looked up from germline, CDR1 is SGHTS and CDR2 is YDEGEE. This CDR3 spans 14 amino acids. The CDR3 DNA reads TGTGCCAGCACCTTGGGGACAGGGATGACTGAAGCTTTCTTT. This gives the protein CASTLGTGMTEAFF.

This sequence joins TRBV29-1 and TRBJ2-2; D is uncertain. V was shortened by 6 bases and J by 6 bases, with 8 bases between the two germline ends. Germline CDR1 SQVTM, CDR2 ANQGSEA. The CDR3 has 11 amino acids. CDR3 in amino acids: CSVNSAGELFF. The CDR3 bases are TGCAGCGTAAACTCCGCCGGGGAGCTGTTTTTT.

A remark on this clone: The same CDR3 also results from other DNA sequences found in this sample. The gene calls are TRBV7-2 and TRBJ1-2; TRBD1 is a possible D gene (5 bases). The germline V gene has CDR1 SGHTA and CDR2 FQGNSA. The CDR3 runs 14 residues. Trimming shortened V by 5 bases and J by 0 bases, and 10 bases separated the two germline ends. For the CDR3, the DNA is TGTGCCAGCAGCGGGGGGACTCCTAACTATGGCTACACCTTC. Residues: CASSGGTPNYGYTF.

The chain links TRBV30 to TRBJ1-1; 11 nucleotides align to TRBD1. CDR3 length: 13 residues. The V and J ends lost 4 bases and 7 bases, in that order; junction bases with no gene match: 5. Per germline, CDR1 GTSNPN and CDR2 SVGIG (reference sequence). CDR3 region: CAWTGTGGVEAFF. The DNA of the CDR3 is TGTGCCTGGACCGGGACAGGGGGAGTTGAAGCTTTCTTT.

The V call is TRBV6-1, the J call TRBJ2-7, with D perhaps TRBD1 (6 bases). Germline V gives CDR1 MNHNS, CDR2 SASEGT. The CDR3 is 14 residues long. V was clipped by 2 bases and J by 2 bases, with 10 bases between them. Here the CDR3 DNA reads TGTGCCAGCAGTGAACTACAGGGCCCCTACGAGCAGTACTTC. Amino acids: CASSELQGPYEQYF.

The chain combines TRBV5-8 with TRBJ2-2, with TRBD2 matching over 8 bases. Germline V lookup: CDR1 SGHTS, CDR2 YDEGEE. The CDR3 covers 16 residues. Trimming at V came to 4 bases and at J to 1 base, leaving 6 bases not matched to a gene. CDR3 amino acids: CASSPQGLGNTGELFF. DNA of the CDR3: TGTGCCAGCAGCCCACAGGGACTAGGGAACACCGGGGAGCTGTTTTTT.

V gene TRBV6-1 combines with J gene TRBJ2-2; 12 bases match TRBD2. CDR3 length equals 17 residues. CDR1 MNHNS and CDR2 SASEGT come from the germline V gene. V trimming: 1 base; J trimming: 6 bases; junction bases outside the gene matches: 6. CDR3 sequence (DNA): TGTGCCAGCAGTGAAGGCCCGACTAGCGGGAGTGCCGGGGAGCTGTTTTTT. Amino acid sequence: CASSEGPTSGSAGELFF.

The chain is built from TRBV7-2 and TRBJ2-3, with 7 positions matching TRBD1. V gave up 4 bases and J gave up 6 bases; unmatched junction bases: 10. Germline loops: CDR1 SGHTA, CDR2 FQGNSA. The CDR3 totals 15 residues. CDR3 sequence (DNA): TGTGCCAGCAGCTCCGTCAGGGGGAGTGCGGATACGCAGTATTTT. This codes for CASSSVRGSADTQYF.

The gene calls are TRBV25-1 and TRBJ1-2; perhaps TRBD1 as D (6 bases). CDR3 length equals 15 residues. Germline V CDR1 and CDR2: MGHDK, SYGVNS. V lost 5 bases and J 4 bases, leaving 17 bases between the germline ends. The CDR3 DNA follows: TGTGCCAGCAGTCAGCCCAACAGGGTAGGCTATGGCTACACCTTC. Its translation is CASSQPNRVGYGYTF.

V and J are TRBV19 and TRBJ2-7; no reliable D call. This CDR3 is 13 amino acids long. Germline V lookup: CDR1 LNHDA, CDR2 SQIVND (reference sequence). V lost 5 bases to trimming and J lost 7 bases, with 15 bases between them. The DNA for the CDR3 is TGTGCCAGTAGTGCCCCGGGTTGGCGAGAGCAGTACTTC. Its protein product is CASSAPGWREQYF.

The chain is built from TRBV5-1 and TRBJ2-7; 8 positions agree with TRBD2. V lost 0 bases to trimming and J lost 6 bases; unmatched junction nucleotides: 8. The CDR3 sequence is 15 residues long. CDR1 is SGHRS and CDR2 is YFSETQ in the germline V gene. CDR3 amino acids: CASSLDRAGEAEQYF. CDR3 bases: TGCGCCAGCAGCTTGGATCGAGCGGGAGAGGCCGAGCAGTACTTC.

The chain recombines TRBV4-2 with TRBJ2-4; D perhaps matches TRBD2 (5 bases). CDR1 is LGHNA, CDR2 YNFKEQ, per germline. The V end lost 6 bases, the J end lost 0 bases, and 24 bases lay between the germline ends. The CDR3 consists of 19 residues. The CDR3 protein is CASRRTVRGAELAKNIQYF. The DNA of the CDR3 is TGTGCCAGCAGACGTACTGTTCGGGGAGCAGAGCTAGCCAAAAACATTCAGTACTTC.

The chain recombines TRBV28 with TRBJ1-2, with TRBD1 as a possible D gene (5 bases). Looked up from germline, CDR1 is MDHEN and CDR2 is SYDVKM. V was clipped by 5 bases and J by 3 bases, with 13 bases between them. The length of the CDR3 is 14 residues. The CDR3 nucleotides read TGTGCCAGCAGTAATAGGGGCCCTTACTATGGCTACACCTTC. This translates into CASSNRGPYYGYTF.

V and J are TRBV11-1 and TRBJ1-1; D uncertain. The V gene's germline CDR1 is SGHAT and CDR2 FQDESV (reference sequence). The CDR3 extends over 12 amino acids. Trimming pared 4 bases from V and 1 base from J, leaving 4 bases between. The CDR3 DNA is TGTGCCAGCAGCTATAGGAACACTGAAGCTTTCTTT. It codes for CASSYRNTEAFF.

V usage is TRBV5-5 and J usage is TRBJ2-1; 13 nucleotides align to TRBD2. The germline V gene encodes CDR1 SGHKS and CDR2 YYEKEE (reference sequence). After removal of 4 bases from V and 1 base from J, the junction contained 8 bases not matched to a gene. The CDR3 has 18 amino acids. CDR3 sequence (DNA): TGTGCCAGCAGCCCTATGGGACTAGCGGGACTTTCCTACAATGAGCAGTTCTTC. Protein: CASSPMGLAGLSYNEQFF.

The chain couples TRBV7-2 to TRBJ1-6, with 9 positions matching TRBD1. V shed 5 bases and J 10 bases; nucleotides not matched to a gene: 6. The germline V gene has CDR1 SGHTA and CDR2 FQGNSA. The CDR3 extends over 14 amino acids. The CDR3 region is CASSTRTGDSPLHF. The CDR3 DNA is TGTGCCAGCAGCACCCGGACAGGGGACTCACCCCTCCACTTT. Filled out from reference TRBV7-2 and TRBJ1-6, the complete variable domain reads GAGVSQSPSNKVTEKGKDVELRCDPISGHTALYWYRQSLGQGLEFLIYFQGNSAPDKSGLPSDRFSAERTGGSVSTLTIQRTQQEDSAVYLCASSTRTGDSPLHFGNGTRLTVT.

The chain joins TRBV6-2 or TRBV6-3 to TRBJ2-7, with D perhaps TRBD1 (6 bases). Germline assignment: CDR1 MNHEY and CDR2 SVGEGT. The CDR3 sequence is 20 residues long. Trimming removed 0 bases at V and 3 bases at J, with 27 bases between. The CDR3 nucleotides are TGTGCCAGCAGTTACTCGATAGGTTGGGACAACCAGAAGGCGGTCTACGAGCAGTACTTC. It codes for CASSYSIGWDNQKAVYEQYF.

The CDR3: CASSIQGGYSNQPQHF. CDR3 nucleotide sequence: TGTGCCAGTAGTATCCAGGGCGGTTATAGCAATCAGCCCCAGCATTTT. The chain couples TRBV19 to TRBJ1-5; tentative D call: TRBD1 (5 bases). The CDR3 is made up of 16 amino acids. The V end was cut by 3 bases, the J end by 0 bases, with 12 bases between. Germline CDR1 reads LNHDA; CDR2 reads SQIVND (reference sequence). The entire variable domain, with the rest obtained from reference TRBV19 and TRBJ1-5, is as follows: DGGITQSPKYLFRKEGQNVTLSCEQNLNHDAMYWYRQDPGQGLRLIYYSQIVNDFQKGDIAEGYSVSREKKESFPLTVTSAQKNPTAFYLCASSIQGGYSNQPQHFGDGTRLSIL.

This clone appeared a few times. This chain joins TRBV3-1 (or the pseudogene TRBV3-2) and TRBJ2-1; the match to TRBD2 covers 7 bases. J gave up 5 bases and V 5 bases, and 9 bases lay outside the gene matches. The CDR3 loop spans 15 amino acids. CDR1 and CDR2 (germline): LGHDT, YNNKEL (reference sequence). DNA of the CDR3: TGTGCCAGCAGCTTTCCGTCGGGAGGACACAATGAGCAGTTCTTC. Its translation is CASSFPSGGHNEQFF.

This clone has only a few counts. V usage is TRBV7-2 and J usage is TRBJ1-5; TRBD1 is a possible D gene (6 bases). Germline V gives CDR1 SGHTA, CDR2 FQGNSA. Trimming took 8 bases from V and 5 from J, leaving 16 bases between them. The CDR3 runs to 14 residues. CDR3 loop: CASARAGGHQPQHF. CDR3 in DNA: TGTGCCAGCGCCCGCGCGGGGGGCCATCAGCCCCAGCATTTT.

This clone was seen a handful of times. The chain links TRBV19 to TRBJ1-2; 8 positions agree with TRBD1. CDR1 and CDR2 from the germline V gene are LNHDA and SQIVND (reference sequence). The CDR3 runs 13 residues. V gave up 7 bases and J gave up 2 bases; unmatched junction bases: 3. In nucleotides, the CDR3 is TGTGCCAGTACACGACAGGGGAACTATGGCTACACCTTC. Its translation: CASTRQGNYGYTF.

This sequence joins TRBV28 and TRBJ1-5, with TRBD1 identical over 10 bases. CDR1 and CDR2 (germline): MDHEN, SYDVKM. J lost 5 bases, V lost 6 bases, and 10 bases had no gene match. The CDR3 runs to 16 residues. The CDR3: CASRTPGQGRDQPQHF. CDR3 coding DNA: TGTGCCAGCAGGACACCGGGACAGGGGAGGGATCAGCCCCAGCATTTT. Full variable domain (outside the CDR3, taken from reference TRBV28 and TRBJ1-5): DVKVTQSSRYLVKRTGEKVFLECVQDMDHENMFWYRQDPGLGLRLIYFSYDVKMKEKGDIPEGYSVSREKKERFSLILESASTNQTSMYLCASRTPGQGRDQPQHFGDGTRLSIL.

This clone was detected once. V and J are TRBV13 and TRBJ1-1; 8 nucleotides match TRBD1. This CDR3 is built from 15 residues. With V trimmed by 4 bases and J by 5 bases, 9 bases remained unmatched. Looked up from germline, CDR1 is PRHDT and CDR2 is FYEKMQ (reference sequence). The CDR3 DNA is TGTGCCAGCAGCTCTAACAGGGGGGGGTGGACTGAAGCTTTCTTT. Translation gives CASSSNRGGWTEAFF.